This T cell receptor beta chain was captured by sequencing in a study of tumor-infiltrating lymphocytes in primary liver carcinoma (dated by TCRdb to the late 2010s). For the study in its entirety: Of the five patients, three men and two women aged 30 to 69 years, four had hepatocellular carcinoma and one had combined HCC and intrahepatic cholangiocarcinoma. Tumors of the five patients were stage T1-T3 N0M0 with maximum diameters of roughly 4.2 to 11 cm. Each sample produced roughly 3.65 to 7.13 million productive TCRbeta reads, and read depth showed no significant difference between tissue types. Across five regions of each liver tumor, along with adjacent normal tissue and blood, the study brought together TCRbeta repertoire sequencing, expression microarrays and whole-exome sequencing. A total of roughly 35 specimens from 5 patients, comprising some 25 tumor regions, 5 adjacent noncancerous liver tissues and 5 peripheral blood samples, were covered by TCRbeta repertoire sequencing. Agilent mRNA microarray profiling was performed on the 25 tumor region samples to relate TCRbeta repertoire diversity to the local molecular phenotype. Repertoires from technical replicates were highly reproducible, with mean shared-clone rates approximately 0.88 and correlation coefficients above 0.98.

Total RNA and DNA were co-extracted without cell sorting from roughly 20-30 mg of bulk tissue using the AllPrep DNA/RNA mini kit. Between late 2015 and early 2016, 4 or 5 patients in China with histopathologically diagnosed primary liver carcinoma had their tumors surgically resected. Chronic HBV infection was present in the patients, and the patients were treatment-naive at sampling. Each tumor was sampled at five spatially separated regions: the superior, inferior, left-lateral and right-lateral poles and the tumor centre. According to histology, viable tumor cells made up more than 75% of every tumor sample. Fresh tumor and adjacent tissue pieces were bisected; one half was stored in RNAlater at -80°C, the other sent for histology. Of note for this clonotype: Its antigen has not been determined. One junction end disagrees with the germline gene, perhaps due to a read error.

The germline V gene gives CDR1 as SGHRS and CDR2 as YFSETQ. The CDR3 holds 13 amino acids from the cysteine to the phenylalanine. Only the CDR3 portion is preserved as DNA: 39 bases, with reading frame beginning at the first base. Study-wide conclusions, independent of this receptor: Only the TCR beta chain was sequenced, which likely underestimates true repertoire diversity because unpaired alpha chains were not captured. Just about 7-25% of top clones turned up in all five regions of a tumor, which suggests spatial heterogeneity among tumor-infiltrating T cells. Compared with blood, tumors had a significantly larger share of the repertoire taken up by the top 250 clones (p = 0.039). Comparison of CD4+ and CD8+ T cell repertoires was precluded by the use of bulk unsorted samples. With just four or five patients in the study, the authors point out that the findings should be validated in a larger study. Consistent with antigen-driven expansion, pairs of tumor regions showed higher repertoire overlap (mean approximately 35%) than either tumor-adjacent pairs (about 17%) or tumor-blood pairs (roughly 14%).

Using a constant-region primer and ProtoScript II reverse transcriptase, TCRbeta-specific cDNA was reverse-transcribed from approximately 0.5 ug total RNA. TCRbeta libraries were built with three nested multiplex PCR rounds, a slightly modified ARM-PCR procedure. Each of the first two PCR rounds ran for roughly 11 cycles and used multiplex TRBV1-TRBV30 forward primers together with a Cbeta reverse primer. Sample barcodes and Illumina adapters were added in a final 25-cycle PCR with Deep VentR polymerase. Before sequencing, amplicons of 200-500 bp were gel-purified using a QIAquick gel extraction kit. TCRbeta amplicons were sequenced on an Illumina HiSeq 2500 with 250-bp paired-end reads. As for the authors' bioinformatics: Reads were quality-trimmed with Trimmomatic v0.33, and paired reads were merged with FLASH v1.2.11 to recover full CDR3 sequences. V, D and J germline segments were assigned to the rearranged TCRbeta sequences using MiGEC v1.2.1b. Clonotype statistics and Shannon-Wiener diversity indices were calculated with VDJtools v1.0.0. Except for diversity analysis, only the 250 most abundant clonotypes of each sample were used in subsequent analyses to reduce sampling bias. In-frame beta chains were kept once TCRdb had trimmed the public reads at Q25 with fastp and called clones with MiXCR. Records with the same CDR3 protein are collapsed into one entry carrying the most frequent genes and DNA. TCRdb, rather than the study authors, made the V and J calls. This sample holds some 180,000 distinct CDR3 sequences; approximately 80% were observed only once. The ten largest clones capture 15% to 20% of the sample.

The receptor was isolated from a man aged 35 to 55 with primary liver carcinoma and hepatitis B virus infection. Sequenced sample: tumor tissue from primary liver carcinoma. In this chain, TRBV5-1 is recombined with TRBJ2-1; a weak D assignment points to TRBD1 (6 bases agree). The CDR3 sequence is CASNLGGDNEKFF. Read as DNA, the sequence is TGCGCTAGCAACTTAGGTGGGGACAATGAGAAGTTCTTC.